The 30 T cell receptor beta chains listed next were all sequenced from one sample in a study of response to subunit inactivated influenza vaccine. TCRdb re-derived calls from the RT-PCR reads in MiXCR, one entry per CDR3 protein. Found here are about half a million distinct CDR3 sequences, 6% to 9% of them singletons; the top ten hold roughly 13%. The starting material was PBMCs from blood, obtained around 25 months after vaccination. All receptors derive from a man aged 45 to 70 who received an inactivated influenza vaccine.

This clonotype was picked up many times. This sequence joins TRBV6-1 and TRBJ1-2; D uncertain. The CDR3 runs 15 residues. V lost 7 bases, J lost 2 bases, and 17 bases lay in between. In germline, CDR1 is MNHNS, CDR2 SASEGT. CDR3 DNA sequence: TGTGCCAGCACCCCAGTTGCAGCTGTAAACTATGGCTACACCTTC. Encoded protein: CASTPVAAVNYGYTF.

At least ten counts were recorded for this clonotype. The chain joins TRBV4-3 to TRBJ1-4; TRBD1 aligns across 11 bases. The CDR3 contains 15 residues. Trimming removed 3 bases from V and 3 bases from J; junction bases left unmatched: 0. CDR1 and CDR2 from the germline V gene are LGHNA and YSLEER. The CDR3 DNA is TGCGCCAGCAGCCAGGGACAGGGGGCTAATGAAAAACTGTTTTTT. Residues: CASSQGQGANEKLFF.

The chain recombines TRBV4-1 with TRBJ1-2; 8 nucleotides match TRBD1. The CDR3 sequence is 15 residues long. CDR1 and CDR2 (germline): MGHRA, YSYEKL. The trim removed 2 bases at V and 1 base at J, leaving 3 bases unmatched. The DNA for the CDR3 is TGCGCCAGCAGCCAATCGGGACAGGTTAACTATGGCTACACCTTC. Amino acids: CASSQSGQVNYGYTF.

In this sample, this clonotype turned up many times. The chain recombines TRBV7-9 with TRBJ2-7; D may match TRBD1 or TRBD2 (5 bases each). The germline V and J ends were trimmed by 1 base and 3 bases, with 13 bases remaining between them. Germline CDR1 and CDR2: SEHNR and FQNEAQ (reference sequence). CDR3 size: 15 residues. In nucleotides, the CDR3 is TGTGCCAGCAGCTTAGAGGAGAGGGGAATCTACGAGCAGTACTTC. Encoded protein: CASSLEERGIYEQYF.

CDR3 nucleotide sequence: TGTGCCAGCTCACCTCAGAATCTTGGTTCACCCCTCCACTTT. It encodes CASSPQNLGSPLHF. The chain links TRBV18 to TRBJ1-6; no firm D call. Germline V gives CDR1 KGHSH, CDR2 LQKENI. Trimming cost V 3 bases and J 9 bases, with 12 bases left between them. The CDR3 spans 14 residues.

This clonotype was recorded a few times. CDR3 residues: CASSTLGGEQFF. The DNA for the CDR3 is TGTGCCAGCAGCACCCTTGGGGGTGAGCAGTTCTTC. The chain couples TRBV7-9 to TRBJ2-1; D might be TRBD1 or TRBD2, each matching 5 bases. With 5 bases removed from V and 9 bases from J, the gap between germline ends came to 11 bases. Germline-derived CDR1 and CDR2 are SEHNR and FQNEAQ (reference sequence). The CDR3 runs to 12 residues.

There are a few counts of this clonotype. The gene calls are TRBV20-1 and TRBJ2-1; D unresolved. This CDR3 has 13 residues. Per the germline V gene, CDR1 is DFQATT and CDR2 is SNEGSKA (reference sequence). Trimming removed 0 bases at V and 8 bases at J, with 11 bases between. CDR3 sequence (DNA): TGCAGTGCTAGAGAATTAGGTGGCGATGAGCAGTTCTTC. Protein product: CSARELGGDEQFF.

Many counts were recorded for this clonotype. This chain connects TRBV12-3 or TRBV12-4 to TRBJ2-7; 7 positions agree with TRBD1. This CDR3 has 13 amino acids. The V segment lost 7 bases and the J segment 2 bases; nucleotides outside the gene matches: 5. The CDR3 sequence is CASTRDSTYEQYF. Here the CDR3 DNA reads TGTGCCAGCACCCGGGACAGTACCTACGAGCAGTACTTC.

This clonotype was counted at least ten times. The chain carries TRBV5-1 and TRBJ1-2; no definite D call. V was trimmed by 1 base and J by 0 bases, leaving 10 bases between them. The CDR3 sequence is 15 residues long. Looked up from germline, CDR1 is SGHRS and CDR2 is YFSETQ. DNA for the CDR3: TGCGCCAGCAGCTTGTCGACCGCGTCTAACTATGGCTACACCTTC. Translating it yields CASSLSTASNYGYTF.

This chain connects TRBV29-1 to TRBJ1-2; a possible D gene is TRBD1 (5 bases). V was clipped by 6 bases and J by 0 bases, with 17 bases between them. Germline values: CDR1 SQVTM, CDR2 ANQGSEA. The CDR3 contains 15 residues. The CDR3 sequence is CSVAYGTLANYGYTF. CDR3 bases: TGCAGCGTGGCGTACGGGACGTTGGCTAACTATGGCTACACCTTC.

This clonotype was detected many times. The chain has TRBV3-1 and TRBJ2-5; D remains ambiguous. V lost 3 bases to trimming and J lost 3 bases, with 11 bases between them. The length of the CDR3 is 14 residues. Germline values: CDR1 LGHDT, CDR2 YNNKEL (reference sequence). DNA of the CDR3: TGTGCCAGCAGCCATTTTCAGGTCGAAGAGACCCAGTACTTC. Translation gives CASSHFQVEETQYF.

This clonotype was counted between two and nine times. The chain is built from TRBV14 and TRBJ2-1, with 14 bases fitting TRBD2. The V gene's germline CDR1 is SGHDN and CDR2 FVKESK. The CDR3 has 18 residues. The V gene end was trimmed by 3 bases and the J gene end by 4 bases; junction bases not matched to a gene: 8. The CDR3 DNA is TGTGCCAGCAGCCAGGGGGGACTAGCGGGAGTTTGGTACAATGAGCAGTTCTTC. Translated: CASSQGGLAGVWYNEQFF.

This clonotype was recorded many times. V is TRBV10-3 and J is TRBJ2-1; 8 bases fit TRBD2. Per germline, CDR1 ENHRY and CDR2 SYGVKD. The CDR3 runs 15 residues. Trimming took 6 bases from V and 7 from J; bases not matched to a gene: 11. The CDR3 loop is CAIRGGSSGLNEQFF. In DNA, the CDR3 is TGTGCCATCAGGGGTGGTTCTAGCGGGCTAAATGAGCAGTTCTTC.

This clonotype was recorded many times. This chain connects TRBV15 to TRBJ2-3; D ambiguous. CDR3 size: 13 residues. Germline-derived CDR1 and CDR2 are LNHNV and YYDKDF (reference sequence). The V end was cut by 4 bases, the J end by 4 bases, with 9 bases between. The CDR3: CATSKARADTQYF. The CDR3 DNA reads TGTGCCACCAGCAAAGCCCGTGCAGATACGCAGTATTTT.

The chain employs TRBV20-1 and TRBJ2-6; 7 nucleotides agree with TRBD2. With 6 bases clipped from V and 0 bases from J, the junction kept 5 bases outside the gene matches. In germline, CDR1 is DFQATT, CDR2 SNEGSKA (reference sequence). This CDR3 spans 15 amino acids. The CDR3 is CSASQRGSGANVLTF. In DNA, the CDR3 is TGCAGTGCCAGCCAGCGGGGCTCTGGGGCCAACGTCCTGACTTTC.

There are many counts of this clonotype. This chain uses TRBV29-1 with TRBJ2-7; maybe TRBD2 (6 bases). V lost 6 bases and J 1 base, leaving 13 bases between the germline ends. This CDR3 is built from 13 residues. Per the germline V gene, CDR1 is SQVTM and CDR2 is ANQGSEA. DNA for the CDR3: TGCAGCGTAGAGATAGCGGCGTCCTACGAGCAGTACTTC. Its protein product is CSVEIAASYEQYF.

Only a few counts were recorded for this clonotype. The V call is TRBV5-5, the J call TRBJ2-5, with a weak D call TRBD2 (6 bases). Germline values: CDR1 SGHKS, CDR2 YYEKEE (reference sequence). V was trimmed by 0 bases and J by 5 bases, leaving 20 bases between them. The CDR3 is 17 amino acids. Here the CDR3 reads CASSLAPGLSDWETQYF. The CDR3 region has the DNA TGTGCCAGCAGCTTGGCCCCGGGACTCTCCGATTGGGAGACCCAGTACTTC.

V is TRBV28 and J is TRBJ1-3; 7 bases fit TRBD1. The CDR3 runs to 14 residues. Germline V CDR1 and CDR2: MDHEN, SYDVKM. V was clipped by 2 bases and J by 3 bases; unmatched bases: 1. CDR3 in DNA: TGTGCCAGCAGTTTAGACAGGGTTGGAAACACCATATATTTT. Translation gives CASSLDRVGNTIYF.

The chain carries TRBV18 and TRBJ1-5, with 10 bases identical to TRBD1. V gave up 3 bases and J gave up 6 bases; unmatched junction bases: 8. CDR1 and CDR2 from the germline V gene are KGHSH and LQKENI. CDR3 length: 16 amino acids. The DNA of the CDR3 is TGTGCCAGCTCACCGCCGGGACAGGGGAGGGGTCAGCCCCAGCATTTT. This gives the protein CASSPPGQGRGQPQHF.

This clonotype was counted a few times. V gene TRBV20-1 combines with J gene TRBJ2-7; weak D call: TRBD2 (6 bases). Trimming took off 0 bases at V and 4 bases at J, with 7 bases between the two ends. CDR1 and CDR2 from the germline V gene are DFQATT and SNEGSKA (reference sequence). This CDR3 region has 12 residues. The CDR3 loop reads CSAREAGYEQYF. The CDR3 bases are TGCAGTGCTAGAGAGGCGGGGTACGAGCAGTACTTC.

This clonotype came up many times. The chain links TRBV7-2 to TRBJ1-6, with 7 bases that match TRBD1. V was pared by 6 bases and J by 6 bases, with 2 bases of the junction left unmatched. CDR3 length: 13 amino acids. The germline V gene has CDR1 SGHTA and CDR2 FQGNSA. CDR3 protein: CASSNRGNSPLHF. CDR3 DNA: TGTGCCAGCAGTAACAGGGGTAATTCACCCCTCCACTTT. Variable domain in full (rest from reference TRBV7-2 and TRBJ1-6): GAGVSQSPSNKVTEKGKDVELRCDPISGHTALYWYRQSLGQGLEFLIYFQGNSAPDKSGLPSDRFSAERTGGSVSTLTIQRTQQEDSAVYLCASSNRGNSPLHFGNGTRLTVT.

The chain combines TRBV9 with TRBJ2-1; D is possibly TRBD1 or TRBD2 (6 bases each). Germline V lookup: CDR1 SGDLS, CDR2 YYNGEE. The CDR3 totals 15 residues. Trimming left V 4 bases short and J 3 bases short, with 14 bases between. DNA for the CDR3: TGTGCCAGCAGCACCGGGGGCGCGATCTACAATGAGCAGTTCTTC. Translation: CASSTGGAIYNEQFF.

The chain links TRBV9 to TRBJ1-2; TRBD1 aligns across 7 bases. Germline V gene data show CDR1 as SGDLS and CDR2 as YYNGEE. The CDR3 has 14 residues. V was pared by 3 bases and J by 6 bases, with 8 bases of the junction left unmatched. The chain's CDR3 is CASSAWTGSDGYTF. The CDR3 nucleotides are TGTGCCAGCAGCGCCTGGACAGGATCGGATGGCTACACCTTC. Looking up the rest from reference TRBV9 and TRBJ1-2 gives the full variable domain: DSGVTQTPKHLITATGQRVTLRCSPRSGDLSVYWYQQSLDQGLQFLIQYYNGEERAKGNILERFSAQQFPDLHSELNLSSLELGDSALYFCASSAWTGSDGYTFGSGTRLTVV.

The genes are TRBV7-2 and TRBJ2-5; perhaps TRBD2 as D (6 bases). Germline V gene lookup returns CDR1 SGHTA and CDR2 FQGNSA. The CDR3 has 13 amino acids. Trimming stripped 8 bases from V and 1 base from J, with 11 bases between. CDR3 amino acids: CASGGGTQETQYF. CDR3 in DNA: TGTGCCAGCGGTGGGGGGACCCAAGAGACCCAGTACTTC. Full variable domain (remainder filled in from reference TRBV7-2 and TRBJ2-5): GAGVSQSPSNKVTEKGKDVELRCDPISGHTALYWYRQSLGQGLEFLIYFQGNSAPDKSGLPSDRFSAERTGGSVSTLTIQRTQQEDSAVYLCASGGGTQETQYFGPGTRLLVL.

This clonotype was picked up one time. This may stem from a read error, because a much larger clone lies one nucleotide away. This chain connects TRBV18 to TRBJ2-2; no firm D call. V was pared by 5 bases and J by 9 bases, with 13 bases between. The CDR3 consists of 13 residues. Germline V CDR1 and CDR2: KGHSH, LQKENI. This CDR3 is CASSSDPARELFF. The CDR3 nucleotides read TGTGCCAGCTCATCCGACCCCGCCAGGGAGCTGTTTTTT.

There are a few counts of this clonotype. CDR3: CASSSARQGNEQYF. The CDR3 DNA follows: TGCGCCAGCAGCTCGGCGCGACAGGGGAACGAGCAGTACTTC. The chain uses TRBV5-1 and TRBJ2-7; 8 bases line up with TRBD1. The V segment lost 3 bases and the J segment 5 bases; nucleotides outside the gene matches: 7. CDR1 SGHRS and CDR2 YFSETQ come from the germline V gene. The CDR3 runs to 14 residues. The complete variable domain, with remaining parts taken from reference TRBV5-1 and TRBJ2-7, reads KAGVTQTPRYLIKTRGQQVTLSCSPISGHRSVSWYQQTPGQGLQFLFEYFSETQRNKGNFPGRFSGRQFSNSRSEMNVSTLELGDSALYLCASSSARQGNEQYFGPGTRLTVT.

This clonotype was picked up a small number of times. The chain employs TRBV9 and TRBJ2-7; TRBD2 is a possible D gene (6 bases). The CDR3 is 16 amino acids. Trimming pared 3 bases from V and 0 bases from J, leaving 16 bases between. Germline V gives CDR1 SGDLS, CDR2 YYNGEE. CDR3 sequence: CASSGVGEASSYEQYF. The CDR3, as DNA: TGTGCCAGCAGCGGCGTAGGGGAGGCCAGCTCCTACGAGCAGTACTTC.

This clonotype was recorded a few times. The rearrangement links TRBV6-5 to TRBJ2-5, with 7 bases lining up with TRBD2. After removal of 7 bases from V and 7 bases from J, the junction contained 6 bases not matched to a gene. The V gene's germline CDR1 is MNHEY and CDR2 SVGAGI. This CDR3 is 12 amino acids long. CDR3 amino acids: CASTNPGGTQYF. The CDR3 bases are TGTGCCAGCACTAATCCGGGGGGGACCCAGTACTTC.

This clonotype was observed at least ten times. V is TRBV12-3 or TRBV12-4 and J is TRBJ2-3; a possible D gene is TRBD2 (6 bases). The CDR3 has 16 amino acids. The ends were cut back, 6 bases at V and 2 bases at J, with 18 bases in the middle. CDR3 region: CASRVFGGTSTDTQYF. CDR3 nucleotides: TGTGCCAGCAGGGTCTTCGGGGGTACCTCCACAGATACGCAGTATTTT.

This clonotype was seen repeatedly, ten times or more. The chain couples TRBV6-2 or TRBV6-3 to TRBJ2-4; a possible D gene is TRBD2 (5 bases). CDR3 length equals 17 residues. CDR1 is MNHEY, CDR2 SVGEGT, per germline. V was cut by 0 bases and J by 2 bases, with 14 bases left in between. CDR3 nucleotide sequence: TGTGCCAGCAGTTACTCGATACAGCTCGGGACCAAAAACATTCAGTACTTC. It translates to CASSYSIQLGTKNIQYF.